The T cell receptor (beta chain) under discussion was sequenced for a study of shared clonotypes between healthy human individuals. In the study overall: With ages of 18 to 49, the donors were two women and three men. General study points: Naive subsets generally exceeded memory subsets in estimated richness.

In its sample, this clone was seen a few times. Antigen: not known. As originally analysed: ImmunoSEQ sequences covered only the junction and lacked quality scores; filtering therefore differed. The assay was immunoSEQ multiplex PCR, and TCRdb's table has in-frame clones only and misses some. The DNA was the basis for D and trimming; V, J and clone size are from that table. The sample consists of about 2 million clones, 95% of them appearing once. Input material: naive CD4+ T cells sorted from blood. Subset reported: CD45RA+ positively selected. This receptor was taken from a young man in good health.

The CDR3, as DNA: TGTGCCATCAGTGAAAGGGCAGGCTATGGCTACACCTTC. Protein: CAISERAGYGYTF. The genes are TRBV10-3 and TRBJ1-2; no clear D gene. This CDR3 is 13 amino acids long. V was shortened by 3 bases and J by 4 bases, with 9 bases between the two germline ends. Germline V gene data show CDR1 as ENHRY and CDR2 as SYGVKD.